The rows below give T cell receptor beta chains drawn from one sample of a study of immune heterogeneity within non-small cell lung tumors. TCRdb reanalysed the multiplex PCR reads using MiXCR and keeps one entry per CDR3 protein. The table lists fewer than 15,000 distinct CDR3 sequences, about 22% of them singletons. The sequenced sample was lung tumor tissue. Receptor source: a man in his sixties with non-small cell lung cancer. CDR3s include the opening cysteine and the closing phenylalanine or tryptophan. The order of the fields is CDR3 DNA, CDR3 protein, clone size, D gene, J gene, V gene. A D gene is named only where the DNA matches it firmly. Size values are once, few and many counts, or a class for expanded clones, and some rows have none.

CDR3nt: TGTGCCAGCGCTGTGGGACATAGCCTGGGGGGGGAGCAGTACTTC; CDR3aa: CASAVGHSLGGEQYF; abundance: medium-sized; d_gene: NA; j_gene: TRBJ2-7; v_gene: TRBV12-3/TRBV12-4
CDR3nt: TGCAGTGCTGGTAGACAGGGCTATCAGCCCCAGCATTTT; CDR3aa: CSAGRQGYQPQHF; abundance: few; d_gene: TRBD1; j_gene: TRBJ1-5; v_gene: TRBV20-1
CDR3nt: TGTGCCAGCAGCCAAGAGCTTCTAGGTAGGACGGATACGCAGTATTTT; CDR3aa: CASSQELLGRTDTQYF; abundance: NA; d_gene: NA; j_gene: TRBJ2-3; v_gene: TRBV3-1
CDR3nt: TGCAGTGCTAGGCGACTAGCGGGAGAACCCTACGAGCAGCACTTC; CDR3aa: CSARRLAGEPYEQHF; abundance: NA; d_gene: TRBD2; j_gene: TRBJ2-7; v_gene: TRBV20-1
CDR3nt: TGTGCCAGCAGTTTAAGGGGGCCGAATTCACCCCTCCACTTT; CDR3aa: CASSLRGPNSPLHF; abundance: medium-sized; d_gene: TRBD1; j_gene: TRBJ1-6; v_gene: TRBV27
CDR3nt: TGTGCCGGCCAGACAGGGGGCGAAGATACGCAGTATTTT; CDR3aa: CAGQTGGEDTQYF; abundance: few; d_gene: TRBD1; j_gene: TRBJ2-3; v_gene: TRBV27
CDR3nt: TGTGCCAGCAGCTTAAGACGGGGGCATGGCTACACCTTC; CDR3aa: CASSLRRGHGYTF; abundance: medium-sized; d_gene: NA; j_gene: TRBJ1-2; v_gene: TRBV7-3
CDR3nt: TGCGCCAGCAGCCCGGGGACTAGCGGGAGGGGGTACGAGCAGTACTTC; CDR3aa: CASSPGTSGRGYEQYF; abundance: few; d_gene: TRBD2; j_gene: TRBJ2-7; v_gene: TRBV4-1
CDR3nt: TGTGCCAGCAGCTTAGGTCATAGGGGGACAGGATATGGAAACACCATATATTTT; CDR3aa: CASSLGHRGTGYGNTIYF; abundance: NA; d_gene: TRBD1; j_gene: TRBJ1-3; v_gene: TRBV7-8
CDR3nt: TGTGCCAGCATTGCCCTAGCGGGATCCTACAATGAGCAGTTCTTC; CDR3aa: CASIALAGSYNEQFF; abundance: NA; d_gene: TRBD2; j_gene: TRBJ2-1; v_gene: TRBV6-1
CDR3nt: TGCGCCAGCAGTTCCGAGGGGGCCTCTGATGAAAAACTGTTTTTT; CDR3aa: CASSSEGASDEKLFF; abundance: few; d_gene: TRBD1; j_gene: TRBJ1-4; v_gene: TRBV5-1
CDR3nt: TGCAGTGCTAGGCCCAGGGGGAACTACGAGCAGTACTTC; CDR3aa: CSARPRGNYEQYF; abundance: many; d_gene: TRBD1; j_gene: TRBJ2-7; v_gene: TRBV20-1
CDR3nt: TGTGCCAGCAGCCCCGGGACAGGGGGGGTCGGGAGCAATCAGCCCCAGCATTTT; CDR3aa: CASSPGTGGVGSNQPQHF; abundance: NA; d_gene: TRBD1; j_gene: TRBJ1-5; v_gene: TRBV7-9
CDR3nt: TGCAGTGCTAGAGATTTGGCAGGGATTTCACCCCTCCACTTT; CDR3aa: CSARDLAGISPLHF; abundance: medium-sized; d_gene: NA; j_gene: TRBJ1-6; v_gene: TRBV20-1
CDR3nt: TGCAGCGTGACCCCCGGGACCTATGGCTACACCTTC; CDR3aa: CSVTPGTYGYTF; abundance: few; d_gene: NA; j_gene: TRBJ1-2; v_gene: TRBV29-1
CDR3nt: TGTGCCAGTAGTATGATGGGGACAGGGAGGGTGACCCAGTACTTC; CDR3aa: CASSMMGTGRVTQYF; abundance: NA; d_gene: TRBD1; j_gene: TRBJ2-5; v_gene: TRBV19
CDR3nt: TGTGCCATGGATAGCGGGAGGCGGACCGGGGAGCTGTTTTTT; CDR3aa: CAMDSGRRTGELFF; abundance: many; d_gene: TRBD2; j_gene: TRBJ2-2; v_gene: TRBV10-3
CDR3nt: TGTGCCAGCAGTTTAAGAGGGGGGGGCAATGAGCAGTTCTTC; CDR3aa: CASSLRGGGNEQFF; abundance: large; d_gene: NA; j_gene: TRBJ2-1; v_gene: TRBV28
CDR3nt: TGCAGCGTTGAAATCGGGGGAGGGAAACTGTTTTTT; CDR3aa: CSVEIGGGKLFF; abundance: medium-sized; d_gene: NA; j_gene: TRBJ1-4; v_gene: TRBV29-1
CDR3nt: TGTGCCAGCAGTAATGGGGACAGGGGAACTAGCACAGATACGCAGTATTTT; CDR3aa: CASSNGDRGTSTDTQYF; abundance: many; d_gene: TRBD1; j_gene: TRBJ2-3; v_gene: TRBV25-1
CDR3nt: TGCAGTGCTGGGGGGGGGGTTCAGGAAAAACTGTTTTTT; CDR3aa: CSAGGGVQEKLFF; abundance: few; d_gene: NA; j_gene: TRBJ1-4; v_gene: TRBV20-1
CDR3nt: TGCAGCGCCGACATTTCTGGGGCCAACGTCCTGACTTTC; CDR3aa: CSADISGANVLTF; abundance: NA; d_gene: NA; j_gene: TRBJ2-6; v_gene: TRBV29-1
CDR3nt: TGTGCCAGTACAACCAACGGGGCCCACTACAATGAGCAGTTCTTC; CDR3aa: CASTTNGAHYNEQFF; abundance: NA; d_gene: NA; j_gene: TRBJ2-1; v_gene: TRBV19
CDR3nt: TGTGCCACCGCGGACAGGGGACACACCGGGGAGCTGTTTTTT; CDR3aa: CATADRGHTGELFF; abundance: NA; d_gene: TRBD1; j_gene: TRBJ2-2; v_gene: TRBV19
CDR3nt: TGTGCCAGCAGCGCCCCAGGGGGAGGAGCTAACTATGGCTACACCTTC; CDR3aa: CASSAPGGGANYGYTF; abundance: NA; d_gene: TRBD1; j_gene: TRBJ1-2; v_gene: TRBV9
CDR3nt: TGCAGTGTTTCGGATCATAATGAAAAACTGTTTTTT; CDR3aa: CSVSDHNEKLFF; abundance: medium-sized; d_gene: NA; j_gene: TRBJ1-4; v_gene: TRBV20-1
CDR3nt: TGTGCCAGCAGTTTATCACTAGCAAATGAGCAGTTCTTC; CDR3aa: CASSLSLANEQFF; abundance: medium-sized; d_gene: NA; j_gene: TRBJ2-1; v_gene: TRBV28
CDR3nt: TGCAGTGCTAGAGATCCGGTAGGACTAGCGGGACCCAGCTCCTACAATGAGCAGTTCTTC; CDR3aa: CSARDPVGLAGPSSYNEQFF; abundance: NA; d_gene: TRBD2; j_gene: TRBJ2-1; v_gene: TRBV20-1
CDR3nt: TGTGCCAGTAGTATCGTCCATTCACCCATCCACTTT; CDR3aa: CASSIVHSPIHF; abundance: NA; d_gene: NA; j_gene: TRBJ1-6; v_gene: TRBV19
CDR3nt: TGTGCCAGTAGTGGGGGGAATTTGGGCAATCAGCCCCAGCATTTT; CDR3aa: CASSGGNLGNQPQHF; abundance: medium-sized; d_gene: NA; j_gene: TRBJ1-5; v_gene: TRBV19
CDR3nt: TGTGCCAGCAGTGGGTGGGGGACTAGCGCCTTCAATGAGCAGTTCTTC; CDR3aa: CASSGWGTSAFNEQFF; abundance: few; d_gene: TRBD2; j_gene: TRBJ2-1; v_gene: TRBV28